This T cell receptor (beta chain) was identified in a study of shared clonotypes between healthy human individuals (dated by TCRdb to about 2020). Regarding the study in general: Two women and a few men aged 18 to 49 years were included in the cohort. To estimate repertoire size and how much clonotypes are shared between individuals, the study performed deep sequencing of blood TCR repertoires from about five healthy adults. Libraries were prepared and TCR repertoires were sequenced by different laboratories using diverse techniques, in order to increase sequencing depth and limit assay-specific biases. Each donor's leukapheresis produced roughly between roughly 0.85 and 9.5 billion PBMCs.

TCR CDR3 regions were amplified from genomic DNA by multiplex PCR using the deep immunoSEQ assay. Genomic DNA extracted from each cell subset was distributed evenly over all wells of several immunoSEQ 96-well plates, and each plate served as one replicate. For unsorted PBMC, each replicate PCR was loaded with approximately 0.3 ug genomic DNA, equivalent to some 27,000 T cell genomes. Genomic DNA from unsorted PBMC was sequenced over ten immunoSEQ deep assay plates. The purified libraries were quantified using a Qubit 3.0 fluorometer, sized with a Bioanalyzer 2100, and then quantified again using the KAPA Library Quantification kit. A separate single-read 150-cycle Illumina NextSeq 550 flow cell was used to sequence each immunoSEQ 96-well plate. As for the authors' bioinformatics: Because only junctional sequences without quality scores were contained in the immunoSEQ output, filtering matching that applied to full-length reads could not be performed. Sequences were annotated with PyIR, a Python wrapper for IgBLAST v1.9, using IMGT germline references to assign V/J genes and CDR3. Reads were filtered out if the reads had weak V/J assignments (E-value above 1e-6), no CDR3, stop codons, out-of-frame junctions, or ambiguous translated residues. A V3J clonotype was defined by an identical inferred V gene, J gene, and CDR3 amino acid sequence. The percentage overlap between two repertoires was calculated by dividing the number of shared unique clonotypes by the size of the smaller repertoire. Repertoire richness was assessed with RTK rarefaction, the Chao1 estimator, and Recon v2.1 estimates of unobserved clonotypes. TCRdb's version of the immuneACCESS table is confined to in-frame rearrangements and falls short of the full clone set. An unresolved V gene accounts for under half of the shortfall where checked; the remainder is of unknown origin. V, J and clone size are those of that table, while D and trimming were read from the DNA. Across this sample there are around 500,000 clones, with about 84% seen only once. The top ten clones comprise more than 9.5% of the sample.

Beyond this particular receptor, the publication reports: Only blood was sampled, and tissue TCR repertoires likely differ from those in blood. Because the study included a small number of donors, the genetic and exposure-history diversity represented was limited. Pairwise subsampling led to the expectation that sequencing depth would affect the degree of clonotype sharing among donors.

As to this clone: What antigen it recognizes has not been identified. No clone much larger than this one lies a single base away; base qualities are absent.

Donors were healthy HIV-negative adults with no recently reported acute infections or vaccinations. All donors were Caucasian adults living in Nashville, Tennessee, USA. For unsorted samples, some 90 million PBMCs were counted and genomic DNA was extracted with the QIAamp DNA Blood Mini kit. Blood was collected by leukapheresis, and PBMCs were isolated by Ficoll-Histopaque density gradient centrifugation and then cryopreserved in liquid nitrogen vapor phase. The germline V gene encodes CDR1 MDHEN and CDR2 SYDVKM. The CDR3 numbers 15 residues from cysteine through phenylalanine. The only DNA kept is the CDR3, 45 bases in frame from the first base. Trimming leaves V shorter by 2 bases and J shorter by 3 bases, with the junction holding 6 bases beyond the gene matches.

The sequenced sample was PBMCs. The chain employs TRBV28 and TRBJ2-7, and TRBD2 aligns with 8 junction nucleotides. The sequence derives from a woman aged 40 to 50 in good health. Some clones in this sample may be carry-over from other donors' samples. The nucleotide sequence is given as TGTGCCAGCAGTTTACTCCGGGAGGGTTTCTACGAGCAGTACTTC. It is translated as CASSLLREGFYEQYF.